Sequencing of this T cell receptor beta chain was carried out in a study of shared T cell receptors in the human thymus. This clone appeared once. Generated by immunoSEQ multiplex PCR, the TCRdb table keeps only in-frame clones and is missing some. The sample holds 500,000 to 550,000 clones, about four fifths seen once. These data were also reused for a study on human thymus T cells. As that report states: The people who donated were healthy Finnish babies having corrective surgery for congenital heart defects. It was from resections taken during corrective heart surgery that the thymus tissue came. There were highly overlapping thymic repertoires among unrelated individuals, as related research reported.

The specimen was thymocytes. This TCR was recovered from a boy younger than two with a congenital heart defect.

The CDR3 is CASSPPPGTYEQYF. As DNA, the CDR3 is TGTGCCAGCTCACCACCTCCGGGGACCTACGAGCAGTACTTC. This sequence joins TRBV18 and TRBJ2-7; maybe TRBD2 (5 bases). The CDR3 consists of 14 residues. Germline loops: CDR1 KGHSH, CDR2 LQKENI. V was clipped by 0 bases and J by 2 bases, with 8 bases between them.